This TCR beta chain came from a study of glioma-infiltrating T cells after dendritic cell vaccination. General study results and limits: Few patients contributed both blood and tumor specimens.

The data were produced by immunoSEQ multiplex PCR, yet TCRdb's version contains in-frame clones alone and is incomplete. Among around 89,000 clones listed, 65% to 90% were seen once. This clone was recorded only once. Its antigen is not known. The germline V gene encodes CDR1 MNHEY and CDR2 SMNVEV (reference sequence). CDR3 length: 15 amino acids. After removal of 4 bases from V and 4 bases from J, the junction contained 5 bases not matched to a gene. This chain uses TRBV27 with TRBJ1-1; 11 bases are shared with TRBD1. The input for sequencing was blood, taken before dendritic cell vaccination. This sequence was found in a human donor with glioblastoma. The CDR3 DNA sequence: TGTGCCAGCAGTTCTTTAGGGACAGGGGGCACTGAAGCTTTCTTT. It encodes CASSSLGTGGTEAFF.